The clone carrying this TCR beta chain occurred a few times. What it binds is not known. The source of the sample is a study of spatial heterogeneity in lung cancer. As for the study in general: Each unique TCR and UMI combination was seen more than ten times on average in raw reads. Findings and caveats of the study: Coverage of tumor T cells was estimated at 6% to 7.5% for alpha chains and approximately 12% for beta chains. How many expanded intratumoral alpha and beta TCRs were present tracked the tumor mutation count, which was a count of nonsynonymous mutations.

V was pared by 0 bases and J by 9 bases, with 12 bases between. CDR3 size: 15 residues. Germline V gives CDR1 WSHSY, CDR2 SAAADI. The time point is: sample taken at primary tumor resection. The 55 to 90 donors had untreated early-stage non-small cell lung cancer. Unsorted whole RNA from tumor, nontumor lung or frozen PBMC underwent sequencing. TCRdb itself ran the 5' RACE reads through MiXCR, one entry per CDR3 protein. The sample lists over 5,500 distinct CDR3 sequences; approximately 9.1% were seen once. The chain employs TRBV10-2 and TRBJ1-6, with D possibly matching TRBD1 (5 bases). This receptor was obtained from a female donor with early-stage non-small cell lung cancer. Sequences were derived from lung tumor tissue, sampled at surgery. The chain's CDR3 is CASSESGVSGSPLHF. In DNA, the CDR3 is TGCGCCAGCAGTGAGTCGGGGGTATCGGGTTCACCCCTCCACTTT.